This T cell receptor (beta chain) comes out of a study of blood T cell repertoires in COVID-19. Produced via immunoSEQ multiplex PCR; TCRdb's table is partial and in-frame only. Of over 60,000 clones in the sample, roughly nine tenths were seen once. Per germline, CDR1 SGHDN and CDR2 FVKESK. The V end was cut by 4 bases, the J end by 2 bases, with 17 bases between. The CDR3 loop spans 17 amino acids. The clonotype originates from a woman aged 50 to 60 with active COVID-19. Sample: peripheral blood. The gene calls are TRBV14 and TRBJ2-2; a possible D gene is TRBD1 (6 bases). The CDR3 here is CASSPFPGRGNTGELFF. The CDR3 DNA reads TGTGCCAGCAGCCCATTCCCGGGCAGGGGTAACACCGGGGAGCTGTTTTTT. The variable domain in full, with the rest retrieved from reference TRBV14 and TRBJ2-2, is EAGVTQFPSHSVIEKGQTVTLRCDPISGHDNLYWYRRVMGKEIKFLLHFVKESKQDESGMPNNRFLAERTGGTYSTLKVQPAELEDSGVYFCASSPFPGRGNTGELFFGEGSRLTVL.